This T cell receptor beta chain was recovered during a study of blood T cells in healthy people across ages. Study at large: Template-switching capture recovered about one barcoded beta molecule per two T cells.

With a J-beta primer mix and a sample-barcoded 5' primer, a second PCR ran roughly 6 to 12 cycles. TCRdb fed the 5' RACE reads into MiXCR, producing one record per CDR3 protein. The repertoire consists of roughly 2 million distinct CDR3 sequences, with around half occurring once and the leading ten covering less than 2.5%. The CDR3 covers 17 residues. Germline V gene data show CDR1 as SGHVS and CDR2 as FNYEAQ. The V gene end was trimmed by 3 bases and the J gene end by 0 bases; junction bases not matched to a gene: 4. This clonotype appeared a few times. Sequenced material: blood. The receptor was isolated from a woman in her thirties or forties in good health. The chain carries TRBV7-6 and TRBJ2-1; 11 nucleotides agree with TRBD2. DNA for the CDR3: TGTGCCAGCAGCTTTGGGACTAGCGGATACTCCTACAATGAGCAGTTCTTC. It codes for CASSFGTSGYSYNEQFF.